This entry lists 15 T cell receptor beta chains sequenced from one sample in a study of blood T cell repertoires in COVID-19. Only in-frame clones appear in the TCRdb table, and some are missing; sequencing was by immunoSEQ multiplex PCR. The data hold approximately 110,000 clones, with over 75% observed a single time. The sequenced sample was peripheral blood. All receptors come from a man aged 65 to 79 with active or convalescent COVID-19.

The chain recombines TRBV27 with TRBJ1-1; 8 positions agree with TRBD1. With 6 bases clipped from V and 4 bases from J, the junction kept 7 bases outside the gene matches. This CDR3 has 14 amino acids. The germline gives CDR1 MNHEY, CDR2 SMNVEV (reference sequence). For the CDR3, the DNA is TGTGCCAGCAGACAGGACAGGGAGGGCACTGAAGCTTTCTTT. It specifies CASRQDREGTEAFF.

The chain uses TRBV5-1 and TRBJ2-1, with 8 bases matching TRBD2. From germline, CDR1 is SGHRS and CDR2 YFSETQ. J was trimmed by 9 bases and V by 0 bases; bases with no gene match: 8. CDR3 length equals 15 residues. Written as DNA, the CDR3 is TGCGCCAGCAGCTTGGAGCTAGCGGGTAGAGGTGAGCAGTTCTTC. Its translation is CASSLELAGRGEQFF.

The chain is built from TRBV19 and TRBJ1-4, with 7 bases aligning to TRBD1. Germline assignment: CDR1 LNHDA and CDR2 SQIVND (reference sequence). The J segment lost 4 bases and the V segment lost 10 bases, leaving 6 bases of the junction unmatched. The CDR3 has 13 amino acids. The CDR3 region is CATKQGFNEKLFF. The DNA of the CDR3 is TGTGCCACAAAACAGGGGTTTAATGAAAAACTGTTTTTT.

This clone was seen a few times. J is TRBJ2-1 and V is TRBV7-2, with 8 bases that match TRBD2. This CDR3 has 15 residues. V lost 4 bases and J lost 0; bases outside the gene matches: 2. The germline gives CDR1 SGHTA, CDR2 FQGNSA. The CDR3 loop is CASSSGLVSYNEQFF. CDR3 in DNA: TGTGCCAGCAGCTCGGGACTAGTCTCCTACAATGAGCAGTTCTTC.

V gene TRBV9 combines with J gene TRBJ2-3, with 7 nucleotides matching TRBD1. V lost 3 bases and J lost 4; bases outside the gene matches: 5. From germline, CDR1 is SGDLS and CDR2 YYNGEE. CDR3 length: 14 amino acids. Here the CDR3 reads CASSGGQRPDTQYF. CDR3 coding DNA: TGTGCCAGCAGCGGGGGACAGCGCCCAGATACGCAGTATTTT.

V gene TRBV2 combines with J gene TRBJ1-3; no firm D call. Trimming left V 5 bases short and J 2 bases short, with 13 bases between. The CDR3 loop spans 15 amino acids. Germline assignment: CDR1 SNHLY and CDR2 FYNNEI. CDR3 nucleotides: TGTGCCAGCAGTTTCGCCTACCAAGCTGGAAACACCATATATTTT. Encoded protein: CASSFAYQAGNTIYF.

This clone has more than one count but fewer than ten. The chain uses TRBV5-4 and TRBJ1-1; D gene uncertain. Looked up from germline, CDR1 is SGHNT and CDR2 is YYREEE (reference sequence). V dropped 5 bases and J dropped 0 bases, with 11 bases sitting between them. This CDR3 is 14 amino acids long. CDR3 sequence (DNA): TGTGCCAGCAGTACGGGAGCTATGAACACTGAAGCTTTCTTT. It translates to CASSTGAMNTEAFF. Complete variable domain (other parts from reference TRBV5-4 and TRBJ1-1): ETGVTQSPTHLIKTRGQQVTLRCSSQSGHNTVSWYQQALGQGPQFIFQYYREEENGRGNFPPRFSGLQFPNYSSELNVNALELDDSALYLCASSTGAMNTEAFFGQGTRLTVV.

A note on this clone: At the DNA level, this CDR3 is encoded by other sequences in the same sample as well. The rearrangement uses TRBV6-5 and TRBJ1-2; 7 nucleotides match TRBD1. The germline V gene has CDR1 MNHEY and CDR2 SVGAGI. V shed 2 bases and J 4 bases; nucleotides not matched to a gene: 4. CDR3 length equals 14 residues. CDR3 DNA: TGTGCCAGCAGTTACGGGGGACAGCCCTATGGCTACACCTTC. Its protein product is CASSYGGQPYGYTF.

The chain couples TRBV18 to TRBJ1-2, with 9 positions matching TRBD1. This CDR3 is built from 16 residues. V dropped 1 base and J dropped 2; count of bases not matched to a gene: 5. Germline assignment: CDR1 KGHSH and CDR2 LQKENI. The CDR3 spells CASSPRQGVGNYGYTF. The CDR3 DNA follows: TGTGCCAGCTCACCACGACAGGGGGTTGGGAACTATGGCTACACCTTC.

The chain couples TRBV6-1 to TRBJ1-1; D is unclear. CDR1 and CDR2 from the germline V gene are MNHNS and SASEGT. V gave up 2 bases and J gave up 6 bases, with 13 bases separating them. This CDR3 region has 14 residues. This CDR3 reads CASSENGRISEAFF. CDR3 sequence (DNA): TGTGCCAGCAGTGAAAACGGGAGGATCTCTGAAGCTTTCTTT.

This chain joins TRBV5-5 and TRBJ1-1; the D gene is possibly TRBD1 (5 bases). The CDR3 is 14 residues long. V dropped 2 bases and J dropped 5 bases, with 13 bases sitting between them. Germline V lookup: CDR1 SGHKS, CDR2 YYEKEE (reference sequence). This CDR3 reads CASSFPFGGTEAFF. DNA for the CDR3: TGTGCCAGCAGCTTCCCCTTCGGGGGGACTGAAGCTTTCTTT.

The gene calls are TRBV19 and TRBJ1-4; 7 nucleotides align to TRBD1. V was clipped by 3 bases and J by 5 bases; unmatched bases: 6. Germline CDR1 LNHDA, CDR2 SQIVND (reference sequence). The CDR3 loop spans 15 amino acids. The CDR3 DNA reads TGTGCCAGTAGTATCTCGGGACAGTACAATGAAAAACTGTTTTTT. Translation: CASSISGQYNEKLFF.

The chain employs TRBV7-9 and TRBJ1-3, with D possibly TRBD1 on 5 matching bases. V was trimmed by 9 bases and J by 0 bases, leaving 12 bases between them. Germline V lookup: CDR1 SEHNR, CDR2 FQNEAQ (reference sequence). The CDR3 totals 14 residues. CDR3 sequence: CARQPGGSGNTIYF. CDR3 sequence (DNA): TGTGCCAGACAGCCGGGGGGCTCTGGAAACACCATATATTTT.

The chain has TRBV2 and TRBJ2-4; 7 nucleotides match TRBD2. Germline values: CDR1 SNHLY, CDR2 FYNNEI. The CDR3 totals 14 residues. Losses at the gene ends were 7 bases for V and 8 bases for J; bases not matched to a gene: 11. The CDR3 DNA follows: TGTGCCAGCACCCGCGGCGGGAGTGTGGACATTCAGTACTTC. Translation: CASTRGGSVDIQYF.

The chain couples TRBV14 to TRBJ2-7; tentatively, D is TRBD1 (6 bases). Trimming removed 5 bases from V and 7 bases from J, with 24 bases in between. Germline lookup yields CDR1 SGHDN and CDR2 FVKESK. The CDR3 has 16 amino acids. The CDR3 DNA follows: TGTGCCAGCAGCATTCACAGGGACAACCCTACGGGTGAGCAGTACTTC. It encodes CASSIHRDNPTGEQYF.